This entry describes one T cell receptor (beta chain). Its antigen is as yet unknown. Positively selected for CCR7, the CD45RO-negative cells used as naive CD8 cells excluded terminally differentiated effector memory CD45RA+ cells. Caucasian adults living in Nashville, Tennessee, provided all samples. The CDR3 is made up of 16 amino acids. Germline lookup yields CDR1 SEHNR and CDR2 FQNEAQ (reference sequence). Trimming took off 1 base at V and 4 bases at J, with 17 bases between the two ends. These data belong to a study of shared clonotypes between healthy human individuals. The overall study: Each donor contributed plates that comprised three CD4 naive, three CD4 memory, two CD8 naive and one CD8 memory.

Study results and caveats: Large depth notwithstanding, sorted-subset sequencing proved incomplete by rarefaction.

Assay used: immunoSEQ multiplex PCR; TCRdb lists only in-frame clones, some missing. Counted here are approximately 740,000 clones, 90% to 95% occurring once; the ten biggest clones make up less than 25%. The chain uses TRBV7-9 and TRBJ2-7; D is unresolved. The sample was naive CD8+ T cells sorted from blood. This receptor was identified in a man aged 25-45 years in good health. CDR3 loop: CASSLESKGRPYEQYF. CDR3 nucleotide sequence: TGTGCCAGCAGCTTAGAGTCTAAGGGCCGACCTTACGAGCAGTACTTC.